These 21 T cell receptor beta chains were all obtained from the same sample, sequenced in a study of cytomegalovirus exposure and HLA in healthy donors. PCR amplification relied on 60 Vbeta primers (plus 13 Jbeta primers). TCRdb keeps only in-frame clones here, not all; method: immunoSEQ multiplex PCR. This sample contains some 30,000 clones. Sequences were obtained from PBMCs. All receptors derive from a woman in her 40s in good health and CMV-seropositive.

V gene TRBV29-1 combines with J gene TRBJ2-3, with a possible D match to TRBD2 (7 bases). CDR1 is SQVTM and CDR2 is ANQGSEA in the germline V gene. The CDR3 runs 13 residues. Trimming left V 5 bases short and J 4 bases short, with 13 bases between. The DNA of the CDR3 is TGCAGCGTTAGCGAAGGGGGGGCAGATACGCAGTATTTT. This encodes CSVSEGGADTQYF.

This rearrangement joins TRBV7-9 to TRBJ1-1; D gene uncertain. Trimming stripped 1 base from V and 8 bases from J, with 8 bases between. Germline-derived CDR1 and CDR2 are SEHNR and FQNEAQ (reference sequence). The length of the CDR3 is 12 residues. CDR3 region: CASSLVSEEAFF. The CDR3 DNA reads TGTGCCAGCAGCTTAGTAAGTGAGGAAGCTTTCTTT.

The chain combines TRBV11-1 with TRBJ2-7, with D possibly being TRBD1 (6 bases). The V end lost 4 bases, the J end lost 6 bases, and 10 bases lay between the germline ends. This CDR3 is 12 amino acids long. Germline CDR1 is SGHAT and CDR2 is FQDESV (reference sequence). The CDR3 is CASSSFRGEQYF. CDR3 nucleotide sequence: TGTGCCAGCAGCTCCTTCAGGGGCGAGCAGTACTTC.

V is TRBV19 and J is TRBJ1-1, with D unresolved. The V end was cut by 5 bases, the J end by 1 base, with 11 bases between. This CDR3 is built from 14 residues. Germline CDR1 is LNHDA and CDR2 is SQIVND (reference sequence). The DNA of the CDR3 is TGTGCCAGTAGTTTTGAGCACGGGAACACTGAAGCTTTCTTT. Protein product: CASSFEHGNTEAFF.

V gene TRBV4-1 combines with J gene TRBJ1-1, with D maybe TRBD1 (6 bases). Between the trimmed V and J ends, which lost 4 bases and 1 base, there was a span of 25 bases. CDR3 length: 19 amino acids. CDR1 is MGHRA and CDR2 is YSYEKL in the germline V gene. The CDR3 nucleotides are TGCGCCAGCAGCCGAGCAGGGCGAGGGGAGAAGGGACAGAACACTGAAGCTTTCTTT. This gives the protein CASSRAGRGEKGQNTEAFF.

The genes are TRBV19 and TRBJ2-2, with 9 bases aligning to TRBD2. This CDR3 has 14 amino acids. The germline CDR1 and CDR2 sequences are LNHDA and SQIVND (reference sequence). Germline trimming cut 7 bases from V and 5 bases from J; bases unmatched to any gene: 5. CDR3 loop: CASTPSGMTGELFF. The CDR3, as DNA: TGTGCCAGTACCCCTAGCGGGATGACCGGGGAGCTGTTTTTT.

The rearrangement uses TRBV4-1 and TRBJ2-2; a possible D gene is TRBD2 (6 bases). V lost 0 bases and J 12 bases, leaving 17 bases between the germline ends. The V gene's germline CDR1 is MGHRA and CDR2 YSYEKL. The CDR3 consists of 15 residues. As DNA, the CDR3 is TGCGCCAGCAGCCAAGATGGACGGGAGAATCCCAAGCTGTTTTTT. Its translation: CASSQDGRENPKLFF.

The chain's CDR3 is CSVGRSGTEGYTF. The CDR3 bases are TGCAGCGTTGGGCGCTCGGGTACGGAGGGCTACACCTTC. The chain has TRBV29-1 and TRBJ1-2; no firm D call. Germline V gene lookup returns CDR1 SQVTM and CDR2 ANQGSEA. The CDR3 length is 13 residues. Trimming left V 4 bases short and J 8 bases short, with 17 bases between. Combining the CDR3 with reference TRBV29-1 and TRBJ1-2 gives the whole variable domain SAVISQKPSRDICQRGTSLTIQCQVDSQVTMMFWYRQQPGQSLTLIATANQGSEATYESGFVIDKFPISRPNLTFSTLTVSNMSPEDSSIYLCSVGRSGTEGYTFGSGTRLTVV.

The chain links TRBV7-9 to TRBJ2-3; TRBD1 agrees at 7 bases. The CDR3 spans 15 residues. Germline CDR1 is SEHNR and CDR2 is FQNEAQ (reference sequence). Trimming cost V 4 bases and J 3 bases; bases outside gene matches: 7. The CDR3 nucleotides are TGTGCCAGCAGCTCGACAGGGTGGGGGACAGATACGCAGTATTTT. It yields the protein CASSSTGWGTDTQYF.

This chain uses TRBV6-1 with TRBJ2-7; 8 bases fit TRBD1. J gave up 8 bases and V 4 bases, and 7 bases lay outside the gene matches. The CDR3 consists of 13 residues. The germline V gene encodes CDR1 MNHNS and CDR2 SASEGT. The CDR3 DNA reads TGTGCCAGCAGTGGGACAGGGCCTTTCAAGCAGTACTTC. Protein sequence: CASSGTGPFKQYF.

In regard to this clone: Germline and junction disagree at one end, which may indicate a read error. This chain connects TRBV10-3 to TRBJ1-2, with 10 nucleotides matching TRBD1. Per germline, CDR1 ENHRY and CDR2 SYGVKD. The CDR3 has 15 amino acids. The CDR3: CAIKGQDRGNYGCTF. In nucleotides, the CDR3 is TGTGCCATCAAGGGACAGGACAGGGGGAACTATGGCTGCACCTTC.

The chain combines TRBV5-6 with TRBJ2-7, with 11 nucleotides matching TRBD1. V trimming: 5 bases; J trimming: 3 bases; junction bases outside the gene matches: 10. The CDR3 spans 16 residues. The germline gives CDR1 SGHDT, CDR2 YYEEEE. This CDR3 reads CASSFWGTGGLYEQYF. The CDR3 nucleotides are TGTGCCAGCAGTTTTTGGGGGACAGGGGGTCTCTACGAGCAGTACTTC.

This sequence joins TRBV19 and TRBJ1-2; 7 bases line up with TRBD1. The CDR3 has 14 amino acids. Germline V gene data show CDR1 as LNHDA and CDR2 as SQIVND (reference sequence). Trimming removed 9 bases from V and 4 bases from J; junction bases left unmatched: 11. The DNA for the CDR3 is TGTGCCAGCAAACGGACGGGACAGATCTATGGCTACACCTTC. Protein product: CASKRTGQIYGYTF.

As regards this clone: The sample holds other DNA sequences that translate to the same CDR3. V gene TRBV30 combines with J gene TRBJ2-2; 8 positions agree with TRBD1. V was clipped by 4 bases and J by 6 bases; unmatched bases: 7. CDR1 GTSNPN and CDR2 SVGIG come from the germline V gene (reference sequence). CDR3 size: 14 residues. The CDR3 region has the DNA TGTGCCTGGACTAGATCCAGGGGGCCCGGGGAGCTGTTTTTT. Translated: CAWTRSRGPGELFF.

V gene TRBV6-5 combines with J gene TRBJ2-7, with 8 bases matching TRBD2. CDR1 is MNHEY, CDR2 SVGAGI, per germline. The J segment lost 0 bases and the V segment lost 5 bases, leaving 6 bases of the junction unmatched. The CDR3 extends over 15 amino acids. The CDR3 protein is CASSPTSGSSYEQYF. CDR3 in DNA: TGTGCCAGCAGTCCCACTAGCGGCAGCTCCTACGAGCAGTACTTC.

V is TRBV14 and J is TRBJ2-5; 8 positions match TRBD2. The CDR3 extends over 14 amino acids. With V trimmed by 4 bases and J by 4 bases, 5 bases remained unmatched. Germline CDR1 is SGHDN and CDR2 is FVKESK. CDR3 protein: CASSPRGGRETQYF. CDR3 nucleotides: TGTGCCAGCAGCCCCCGGGGGGGGCGAGAGACCCAGTACTTC. The full variable domain, completed using reference TRBV14 and TRBJ2-5, is EAGVTQFPSHSVIEKGQTVTLRCDPISGHDNLYWYRRVMGKEIKFLLHFVKESKQDESGMPNNRFLAERTGGTYSTLKVQPAELEDSGVYFCASSPRGGRETQYFGPGTRLLVL.

This chain joins TRBV28 and TRBJ2-7, with 7 nucleotides matching TRBD1. CDR1 is MDHEN and CDR2 is SYDVKM in the germline V gene. The ends lost 6 bases at V and 6 bases at J; junction bases unmatched: 11. The CDR3 sequence is 14 residues long. The CDR3 region has the DNA TGTGCCAGCAGCCTGGGACAGCGCTCATCCGAGCAGTACTTC. This sequence encodes CASSLGQRSSEQYF.

The chain joins TRBV19 to TRBJ2-7; 9 bases line up with TRBD2. From germline, CDR1 is LNHDA and CDR2 SQIVND (reference sequence). Unmatched junction bases numbered 6, after V lost 0 bases and J lost 3 bases. CDR3 size: 16 residues. The CDR3, as DNA: TGTGCCAGTAGTATAGATTCGGGACTAGCTGTCTACGAGCAGTACTTC. It translates to CASSIDSGLAVYEQYF.

V and J are TRBV6-1 and TRBJ2-1; D is perhaps TRBD1 (5 bases). The CDR3 totals 14 residues. The V end lost 0 bases, the J end lost 6 bases, and 9 bases lay between the germline ends. Germline CDR1 reads MNHNS; CDR2 reads SASEGT. CDR3 protein: CASSEARTSNEQFF. Here the CDR3 DNA reads TGTGCCAGCAGTGAAGCGAGGACAAGCAATGAGCAGTTCTTC.

V usage is TRBV12-5 and J usage is TRBJ2-5, with TRBD2 as a possible D gene (6 bases). V lost 7 bases and J 5 bases, leaving 26 bases between the germline ends. This CDR3 region has 17 residues. Germline V gives CDR1 LGHNT, CDR2 FRNRAP. The CDR3 DNA sequence: TGTGCTAGTGTTCTTGATGGCGGGGCTGCGGGTTGGGAGACCCAGTACTTC. This translates into CASVLDGGAAGWETQYF.

J is TRBJ1-3 and V is TRBV10-2; TRBD1 aligns across 9 bases. Unmatched junction bases numbered 12, after V lost 8 bases and J lost 4 bases. Germline CDR1 WSHSY, CDR2 SAAADI. The CDR3 has 16 residues. CDR3 sequence: CASPGRGQGAGNTIYF. The DNA of the CDR3 is TGCGCCAGCCCAGGCCGGGGACAGGGTGCCGGAAACACCATATATTTT.